This TCR beta chain was recovered during a study of blood T cell dynamics during melanoma immunotherapy. As for the study in general: Patients with metastatic melanoma got pembrolizumab or nivolumab-ipilimumab as first-line care.

The CDR3 totals 15 residues. CDR1 is MNHNY and CDR2 is SVGAGI in the germline V gene (reference sequence). V lost 5 bases, J lost 1 base, and 13 bases lay in between. Regarding time point: week 3, after first cycle of checkpoint inhibitor. Samples come from before therapy and from week 3 after the first blockade cycle. Each bulk PBMC sample had approximately 340 ng DNA loaded. The repertoire was sequenced with immunoSEQ multiplex PCR; TCRdb's copy has only in-frame clones and lacks some. The table shows around 8,000 clones, with 75% to 90% occurring only once. The gene calls are TRBV6-6 and TRBJ2-3; possibly TRBD2 for D (5 bases). Sequences were derived from blood, sampled from a patient treated with checkpoint blockade. The receptor was isolated from a human donor with melanoma. The CDR3 coding sequence is TGTGCCAGCAGTCCCTGGCGGGCCGGCACAGATACGCAGTATTTT. As protein: CASSPWRAGTDTQYF.